This is a list of T cell receptor beta chains from one sample in a study of shared clonotypes between healthy human individuals. Measured with immunoSEQ multiplex PCR; TCRdb has only the in-frame clones, and not every one. Of roughly 1.5 million clones listed, 98% were seen once; the top ten hold around 0.47%. The sample taken for sequencing was naive CD4+ T cells sorted from blood. Source of these receptors: a man aged 25-40 years in good health. The CDR3 runs from the conserved cysteine through the conserved F or W. The D gene is left open where the match is weak. Where a row states a size, it is once, few, many or the class of an expanded clone; other rows omit it.

>12|few|TRBV10-3|TRBJ2-7|NA
CAISVQGYEQYF
>15|NA|TRBV19|TRBJ1-5|NA
CASSMPTGVKQPQHF
>14|NA|TRBV5-4|TRBJ1-5|TRBD1
CASSFDRADQPQHF
>15|NA|TRBV5-1|TRBJ2-5|TRBD1
CASSPLDRGEGTQYF
>15|NA|TRBV7-8|TRBJ2-3|NA
CASSLIGAGTDTQYF
>15|NA|TRBV28|TRBJ2-3|TRBD2
CASSLTTGRPDTQYF
>16|NA|TRBV29-1|TRBJ2-2|TRBD2
CSVELGRGSTAGELFF
>14|once|TRBV5-4|TRBJ2-2|TRBD2
CASSPGLGPGELFF
>11|NA|TRBV14|TRBJ2-3|NA
CASSSGPLQYF
>15|once|TRBV7-8|TRBJ2-5|TRBD2
CASSLLAEVQETQYF